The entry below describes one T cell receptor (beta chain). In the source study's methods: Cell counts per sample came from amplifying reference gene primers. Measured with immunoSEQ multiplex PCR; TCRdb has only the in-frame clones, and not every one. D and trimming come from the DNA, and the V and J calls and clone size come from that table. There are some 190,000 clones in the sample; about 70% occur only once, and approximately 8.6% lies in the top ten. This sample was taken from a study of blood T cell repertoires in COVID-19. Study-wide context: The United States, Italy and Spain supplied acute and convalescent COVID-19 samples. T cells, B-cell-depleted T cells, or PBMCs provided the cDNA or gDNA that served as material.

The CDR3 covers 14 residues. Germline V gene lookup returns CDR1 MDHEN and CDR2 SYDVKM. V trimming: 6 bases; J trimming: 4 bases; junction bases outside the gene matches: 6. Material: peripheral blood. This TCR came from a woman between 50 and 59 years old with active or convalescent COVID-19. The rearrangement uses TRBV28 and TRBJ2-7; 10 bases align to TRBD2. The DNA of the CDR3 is TGTGCCAGCAGGCCTAGCGGGGGAAGGTACGAGCAGTACTTC. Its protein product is CASRPSGGRYEQYF.